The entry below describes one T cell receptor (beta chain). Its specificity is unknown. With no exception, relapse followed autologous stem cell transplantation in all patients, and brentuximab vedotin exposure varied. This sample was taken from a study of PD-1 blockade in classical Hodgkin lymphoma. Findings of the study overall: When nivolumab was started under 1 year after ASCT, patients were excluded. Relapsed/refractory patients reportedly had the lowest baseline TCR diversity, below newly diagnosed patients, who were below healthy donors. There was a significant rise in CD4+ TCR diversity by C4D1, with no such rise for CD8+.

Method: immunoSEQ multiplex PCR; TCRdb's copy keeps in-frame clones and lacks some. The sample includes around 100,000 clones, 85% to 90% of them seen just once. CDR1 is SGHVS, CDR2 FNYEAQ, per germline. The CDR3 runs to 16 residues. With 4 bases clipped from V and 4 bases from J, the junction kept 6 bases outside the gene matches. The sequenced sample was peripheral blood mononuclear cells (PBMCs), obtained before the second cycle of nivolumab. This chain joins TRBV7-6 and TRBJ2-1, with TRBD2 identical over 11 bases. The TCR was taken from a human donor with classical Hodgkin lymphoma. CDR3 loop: CASSSQTSGEYNEQFF. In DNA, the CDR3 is TGTGCCAGCAGCTCGCAGACTAGCGGGGAATACAATGAGCAGTTCTTC.